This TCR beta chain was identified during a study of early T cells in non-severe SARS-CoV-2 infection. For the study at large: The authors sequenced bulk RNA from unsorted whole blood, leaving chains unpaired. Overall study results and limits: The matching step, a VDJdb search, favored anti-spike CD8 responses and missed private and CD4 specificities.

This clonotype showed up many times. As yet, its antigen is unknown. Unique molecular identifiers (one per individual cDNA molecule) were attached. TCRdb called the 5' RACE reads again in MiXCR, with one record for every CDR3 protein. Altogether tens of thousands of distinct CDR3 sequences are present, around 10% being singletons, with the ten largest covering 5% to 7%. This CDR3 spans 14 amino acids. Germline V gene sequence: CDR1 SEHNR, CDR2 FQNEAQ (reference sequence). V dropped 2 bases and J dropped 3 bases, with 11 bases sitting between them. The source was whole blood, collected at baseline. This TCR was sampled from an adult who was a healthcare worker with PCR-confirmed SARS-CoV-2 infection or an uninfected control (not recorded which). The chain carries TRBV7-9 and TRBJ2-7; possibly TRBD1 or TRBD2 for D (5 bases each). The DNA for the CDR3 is TGTGCCAGCAGCTTACCCTCGGGACGCTACGAGCAGTACTTC. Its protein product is CASSLPSGRYEQYF. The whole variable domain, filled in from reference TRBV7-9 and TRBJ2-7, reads DTGVSQNPRHKITKRGQNVTFRCDPISEHNRLYWYRQTLGQGPEFLTYFQNEAQLEKSRLLSDRFSAERPKGSFSTLEIQRTEQGDSAMYLCASSLPSGRYEQYFGPGTRLTVT.